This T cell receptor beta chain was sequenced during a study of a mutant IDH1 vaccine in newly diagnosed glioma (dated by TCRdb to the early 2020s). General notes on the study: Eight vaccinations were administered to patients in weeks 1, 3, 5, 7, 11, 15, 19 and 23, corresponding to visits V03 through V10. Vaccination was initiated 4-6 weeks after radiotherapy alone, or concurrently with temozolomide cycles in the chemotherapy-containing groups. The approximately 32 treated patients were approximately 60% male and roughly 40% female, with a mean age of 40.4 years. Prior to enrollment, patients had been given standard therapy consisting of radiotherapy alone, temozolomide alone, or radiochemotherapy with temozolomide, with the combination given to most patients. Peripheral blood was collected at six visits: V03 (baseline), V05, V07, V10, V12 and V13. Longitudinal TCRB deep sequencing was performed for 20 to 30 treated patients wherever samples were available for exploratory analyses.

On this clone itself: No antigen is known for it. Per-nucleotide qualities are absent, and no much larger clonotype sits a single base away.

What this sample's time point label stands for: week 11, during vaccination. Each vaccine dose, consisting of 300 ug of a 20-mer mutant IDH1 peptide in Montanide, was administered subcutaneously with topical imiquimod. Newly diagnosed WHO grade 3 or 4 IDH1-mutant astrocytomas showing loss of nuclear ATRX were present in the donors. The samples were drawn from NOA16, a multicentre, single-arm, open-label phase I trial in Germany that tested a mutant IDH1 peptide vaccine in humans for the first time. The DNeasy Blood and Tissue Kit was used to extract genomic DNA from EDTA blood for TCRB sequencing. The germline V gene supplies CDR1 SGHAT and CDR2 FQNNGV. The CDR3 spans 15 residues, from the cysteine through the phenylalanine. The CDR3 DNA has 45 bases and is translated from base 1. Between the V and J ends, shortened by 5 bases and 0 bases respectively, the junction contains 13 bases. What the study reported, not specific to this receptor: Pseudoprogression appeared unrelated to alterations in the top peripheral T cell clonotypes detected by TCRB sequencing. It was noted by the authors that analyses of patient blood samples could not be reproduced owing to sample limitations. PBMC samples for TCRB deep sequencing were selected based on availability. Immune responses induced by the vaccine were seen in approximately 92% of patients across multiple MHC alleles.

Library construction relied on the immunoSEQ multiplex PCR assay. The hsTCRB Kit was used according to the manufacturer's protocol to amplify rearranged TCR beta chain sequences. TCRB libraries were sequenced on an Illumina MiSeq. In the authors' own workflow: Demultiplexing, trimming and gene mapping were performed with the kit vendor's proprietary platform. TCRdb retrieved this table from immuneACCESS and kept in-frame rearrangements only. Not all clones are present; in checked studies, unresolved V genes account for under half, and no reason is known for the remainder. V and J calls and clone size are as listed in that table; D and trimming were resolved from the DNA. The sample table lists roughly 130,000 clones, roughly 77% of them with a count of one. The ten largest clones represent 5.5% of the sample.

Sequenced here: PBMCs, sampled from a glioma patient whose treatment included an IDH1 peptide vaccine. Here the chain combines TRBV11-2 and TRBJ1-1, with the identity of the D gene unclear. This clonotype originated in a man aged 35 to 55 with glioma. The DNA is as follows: TGTGCCAGCAGCCTGATGGGCGGCATGAACACTGAAGCTTTCTTT. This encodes CASSLMGGMNTEAFF.